This entry features one T cell receptor beta chain sequence. Its matching antigen is unknown. This table comes from immunoSEQ multiplex PCR, and its TCRdb copy is limited to in-frame clones, with some not included. The sample contains approximately 37,000 clones, about 81% of which appear only once. This specimen comes from a study of vaccination effects on CD4 cells after COVID-19. Once cultured for approximately 10 days, the cells underwent separation to obtain CD4+ T cells. There are 18 residues in the CDR3. With 0 bases clipped from V and 2 bases from J, the junction kept 11 bases outside the gene matches. CDR1 and CDR2 from the germline V gene are LGHDT and YNNKEL (reference sequence).

The chain recombines TRBV3-1 (or the pseudogene TRBV3-2) with TRBJ2-5, with 8 bases aligning to TRBD2. This sequence was found in a human donor who received a COVID-19 vaccine. The sample in question was CD4+ T cells from PBMCs cultured without peptide, obtained before COVID-19 vaccination. The CDR3 DNA reads TGTGCCAGCAGCCAAGATCCGACTAGCGCCCGGATTCAAGAGACCCAGTACTTC. Translation gives CASSQDPTSARIQETQYF.